One sample yielded the 14 T cell receptor beta chains listed below, sequenced in a study of neoadjuvant nivolumab and ipilimumab in lung cancer. Only in-frame clones appear in the TCRdb table, and some are missing; sequencing was by immunoSEQ multiplex PCR. The sample consists of fewer than 35,000 clones, less than 90% of them appearing once. The specimen comprised peripheral blood, sampled before neoadjuvant nivolumab, alone or with ipilimumab. The source is an adult with non-small cell lung cancer.

The chain recombines TRBV23-1 with TRBJ1-1; tentatively, D is TRBD1 (5 bases). TRBV23-1 counts as an open reading frame of uncertain function. This CDR3 region has 14 residues. V shed 8 bases and J shed 6 bases, with 19 bases lying between them. CDR3 residues: CASSLEGAGAEAFF. The CDR3 region has the DNA TGCGCCAGCTCCCTGGAGGGAGCGGGGGCTGAAGCTTTCTTT.

The chain employs TRBV10-2 and TRBJ1-5; D is perhaps TRBD1 (5 bases). This CDR3 contains 15 residues. With 3 bases removed from V and 1 base from J, the gap between germline ends came to 10 bases. In germline, CDR1 is WSHSY, CDR2 SAAADI. CDR3 nucleotides: TGCGCCAGCAGTGAATCCGGGACCAGCAATCAGCCCCAGCATTTT. Its translation is CASSESGTSNQPQHF.

This chain links TRBV5-1 with TRBJ2-7; 11 bases align to TRBD2. The length of the CDR3 is 16 residues. CDR1 and CDR2 from the germline V gene are SGHRS and YFSETQ. V was pared by 4 bases and J by 2 bases, with 8 bases of the junction left unmatched. In DNA, the CDR3 is TGCGCCAGCAGCCTGGGCCCTAGCGGGGGGACCTACGAGCAGTACTTC. This codes for CASSLGPSGGTYEQYF. Full variable domain (remainder filled in from reference TRBV5-1 and TRBJ2-7): KAGVTQTPRYLIKTRGQQVTLSCSPISGHRSVSWYQQTPGQGLQFLFEYFSETQRNKGNFPGRFSGRQFSNSRSEMNVSTLELGDSALYLCASSLGPSGGTYEQYFGPGTRLTVT.

The rearrangement links TRBV5-4 to TRBJ1-4; the D is unclear. CDR1 is SGHNT and CDR2 is YYREEE in the germline V gene (reference sequence). The CDR3 contains 15 residues. V lost 2 bases and J 0 bases, leaving 8 bases between the germline ends. The DNA for the CDR3 is TGTGCCAGCAGCTTCGAAGCGGCAACTAATGAAAAACTGTTTTTT. This codes for CASSFEAATNEKLFF.

This clone was observed a few times. This sequence joins TRBV5-4 and TRBJ2-7, with D hard to call. V shed 0 bases and J shed 2 bases, with 6 bases lying between them. This CDR3 contains 13 residues. The V gene's germline CDR1 is SGHNT and CDR2 YYREEE (reference sequence). The CDR3 DNA follows: TGTGCCAGCAGCTTGGACCCGACCTACGAGCAGTACTTC. This sequence encodes CASSLDPTYEQYF.

This rearrangement joins TRBV11-3 to TRBJ1-5; D unclear. The V end lost 5 bases, the J end lost 0 bases, and 8 bases lay between the germline ends. CDR3 length: 14 amino acids. Germline values: CDR1 SGHNT, CDR2 YENEEA. This chain's CDR3 is CASSVTVSNQPQHF. DNA for the CDR3: TGTGCCAGCAGCGTCACAGTTAGCAATCAGCCCCAGCATTTT.

This chain connects TRBV15 to TRBJ1-2; D not certain. The CDR3 is 14 residues long. V was shortened by 0 bases and J by 3 bases, with 8 bases between the two germline ends. The germline V gene has CDR1 LNHNV and CDR2 YYDKDF (reference sequence). CDR3 protein: CATSRDQAHYGYTF. CDR3 DNA: TGTGCCACCAGCAGAGACCAGGCTCACTATGGCTACACCTTC.

The chain links TRBV5-8 to TRBJ2-1; 8 bases line up with TRBD2. CDR1 SGHTS and CDR2 YDEGEE come from the germline V gene. V lost 1 base and J lost 1; bases outside the gene matches: 7. This CDR3 is built from 17 residues. The CDR3 sequence: CASSLFGGAGSYNEQFF. CDR3 nucleotide sequence: TGTGCCAGCAGCTTGTTCGGGGGGGCCGGTTCCTACAATGAGCAGTTCTTC.

This clone was detected only a few times. The CDR3 DNA reads TGTGCCAGCAGCTTCCAGACTAGCGGGGGGCAAGAGACCCAGTACTTC. It translates to CASSFQTSGGQETQYF. This chain joins TRBV5-5 and TRBJ2-5; TRBD2 matches at 13 bases. V lost 2 bases to trimming and J lost 2 bases; unmatched junction nucleotides: 3. The germline V gene has CDR1 SGHKS and CDR2 YYEKEE (reference sequence). The CDR3 is made up of 16 amino acids.

The rearrangement uses TRBV6-1 and TRBJ1-2, with TRBD1 identical over 7 bases. Germline CDR1 MNHNS, CDR2 SASEGT. The V gene end was trimmed by 1 base and the J gene end by 6 bases; junction bases not matched to a gene: 2. This CDR3 is built from 13 residues. Here the CDR3 reads CASSEGQGDGYTF. In DNA, the CDR3 is TGTGCCAGCAGTGAAGGACAGGGTGATGGCTACACCTTC.

The J gene is TRBJ1-2, the V gene TRBV6-1, with D unresolved. Trimming removed 5 bases at V and 6 bases at J, with 7 bases between. CDR1 and CDR2 (germline): MNHNS, SASEGT. The CDR3 is made up of 11 amino acids. The CDR3 loop reads CASSIEDGYTF. Here the CDR3 DNA reads TGTGCCAGCAGTATCGAGGATGGCTACACCTTC.

The V gene is TRBV7-2, the J gene TRBJ1-6; D not resolved. Trimming took off 1 base at V and 14 bases at J, with 15 bases between the two ends. The CDR3 sequence is 14 residues long. Germline assignment: CDR1 SGHTA and CDR2 FQGNSA. CDR3 nucleotide sequence: TGTGCCAGCAGCTTAGGCCCAGTCCCGACCTCCCTCCACTTT. As protein: CASSLGPVPTSLHF.

The chain recombines TRBV6-6 with TRBJ2-5; D unresolved. The CDR3 spans 15 residues. Trimming shortened V by 4 bases and J by 4 bases, and 16 bases separated the two germline ends. CDR1 is MNHNY, CDR2 SVGAGI, per germline (reference sequence). CDR3 coding DNA: TGTGCCAGCAGTTCCCTTGGTTTGGGCGGAGAGACCCAGTACTTC. Translating it yields CASSSLGLGGETQYF.

This rearrangement joins TRBV5-4 to TRBJ2-3; TRBD2 agrees at 15 bases. CDR1 and CDR2 (germline): SGHNT, YYREEE (reference sequence). V gave up 0 bases and J gave up 4 bases; unmatched junction bases: 3. The CDR3 has 17 amino acids. The CDR3 region has the DNA TGTGCCAGCAGCTTGGGAGGGACTAGCGGGGGGTCAGATACGCAGTATTTT. It translates to CASSLGGTSGGSDTQYF.